Detailed here is one TCR beta chain. The entry originates in a study of blood T cell repertoires in COVID-19. Background on the study: COVID-19 samples from acute and convalescent phases originated in the United States, Italy and Spain.

Germline V gene data show CDR1 as SGHRS and CDR2 as YFSETQ. This CDR3 is built from 15 residues. Trimming cost V 4 bases and J 0 bases; bases outside gene matches: 4. Per the authors' pipeline: The assay estimated nucleated cells by amplifying reference gene primers. The method was immunoSEQ multiplex PCR; TCRdb's version includes in-frame clones alone and lacks a portion of them. The V and J calls and clone size are taken from that table; D and trimming were inferred from the DNA. This sample yields about 90,000 clones, of which approximately 86% are seen a single time; approximately 1.2% belongs to the top ten.

This TCR was sampled from a man at least 80 years old with active or convalescent COVID-19. The chain joins TRBV5-1 to TRBJ2-3; TRBD2 agrees at 8 bases. The sample taken for sequencing was peripheral blood. The CDR3 sequence: CASSTSGDSTDTQYF. The DNA of the CDR3 is TGCGCCAGCAGCACTAGCGGTGATAGCACAGATACGCAGTATTTT.